The rows below give T cell receptor beta chains drawn from one sample of a study of CD8+CD57+ T cells in acquired aplastic anemia. TCRdb itself ran the reads through MiXCR, one entry per CDR3 protein. Seen here are some 290,000 distinct CDR3 sequences, roughly 50% observed once, and the top ten hold less than 10%. Sequenced: sorted CD4+, CD8+, or CD8+CD57+ T cells (not recorded which) from PBMCs. The receptor source for this set is a human donor with severe aplastic anemia or a healthy control (not recorded which). Each CDR3 is given without its conserved first and last residue. Fields, in order: CDR3 length, V gene, CDR3 protein.

len: 14
v_gene: TRBV20-1
CDR3aa: SVPSPLAGLTGELF

len: 10
v_gene: TRBV9
CDR3aa: ASSANRGPLH

len: 14
v_gene: TRBV7-2
CDR3aa: ASSLGRRLAPPTQY

len: 12
v_gene: TRBV15
CDR3aa: ATSRNTEYNEQF

len: 11
v_gene: TRBV2
CDR3aa: ASSRAYTYEQY

len: 16
v_gene: TRBV5-5
CDR3aa: ASSPWSGRGQGNQPQH

len: 11
v_gene: TRBV14
CDR3aa: ASSQQGKDEQY

len: 13
v_gene: TRBV7-9
CDR3aa: ASSSAGQMNTEAF

len: 14
v_gene: TRBV12-3/TRBV12-4
CDR3aa: ASNTLRRGHPETQY

len: 12
v_gene: TRBV7-8
CDR3aa: ASSLETGGEKLF

len: 9
v_gene: TRBV20-1
CDR3aa: SGAVTNEQY

len: 13
v_gene: TRBV7-2
CDR3aa: ASSLAVQGTGGYA

len: 13
v_gene: TRBV5-8
CDR3aa: AISLIVGIDSPLH

len: 14
v_gene: TRBV5-5
CDR3aa: ASSISSGGDTGELF

len: 11
v_gene: TRBV19
CDR3aa: ATARTGRDTQY

len: 12
v_gene: TRBV7-6
CDR3aa: ASSPGPRLYEQY

len: 12
v_gene: TRBV12-3/TRBV12-4
CDR3aa: ASSLRATNSPLH

len: 12
v_gene: TRBV15
CDR3aa: ATSPRQEAAYKF

len: 12
v_gene: TRBV2
CDR3aa: ASSEQGGNQPQH

len: 12
v_gene: TRBV6-2/TRBV6-3
CDR3aa: ASSYSEVLYGYT

len: 12
v_gene: TRBV19
CDR3aa: ASRAHPVNTEAF

len: 13
v_gene: TRBV12-3/TRBV12-4
CDR3aa: ASSLGGPRRHGYT

len: 10
v_gene: TRBV20-1
CDR3aa: SASQQWETQY

len: 16
v_gene: TRBV7-6
CDR3aa: ASSLVDPRDTTATGQY

len: 12
v_gene: TRBV20-1
CDR3aa: SAAGPGQGGEQY

len: 11
v_gene: TRBV29-1
CDR3aa: SVETGYTGELF

len: 12
v_gene: TRBV5-1
CDR3aa: ASSPRDGSTEAF

len: 14
v_gene: TRBV29-1
CDR3aa: SVDIGQGMYTGELF

len: 11
v_gene: TRBV9
CDR3aa: ASSRTNTGELF

len: 11
v_gene: TRBV20-1
CDR3aa: SATTSGAYEQY

len: 11
v_gene: TRBV14
CDR3aa: ASSGGYNSPLH

len: 12
v_gene: TRBV2
CDR3aa: ASSAGQGHQPQH

len: 11
v_gene: TRBV15
CDR3aa: ATSRGQIYEQY

len: 13
v_gene: TRBV20-1
CDR3aa: SASLRGFRNYGYT

len: 14
v_gene: TRBV24-1
CDR3aa: ATSDWSGSSTDTQY

len: 13
v_gene: TRBV2
CDR3aa: ASREGRQASYEQY

len: 15
v_gene: TRBV10-3
CDR3aa: AISFGLMGDSPYGYT

len: 12
v_gene: TRBV7-9
CDR3aa: ASSSGQGTDTQY

len: 13
v_gene: TRBV12-5
CDR3aa: ASGAVRGLFTEAF

len: 14
v_gene: TRBV20-1
CDR3aa: SARGTSGSRAYEQY

len: 13
v_gene: TRBV7-9
CDR3aa: ASSVEPSGAYEQY

len: 11
v_gene: TRBV19
CDR3aa: ASSGGGVGEQF

len: 13
v_gene: TRBV7-8
CDR3aa: ASSNGLAGRDTQY

len: 12
v_gene: TRBV19
CDR3aa: ASRLAGVQDTQY

len: 13
v_gene: TRBV29-1
CDR3aa: SVVGPGQGAYEQY

len: 11
v_gene: TRBV7-3
CDR3aa: ASSLSEGDTKY

len: 13
v_gene: TRBV24-1
CDR3aa: ATSDPGSSTDTQY

len: 13
v_gene: TRBV20-1
CDR3aa: SARTTSGGYNEQF